This passage covers 25 T cell receptor beta chains from one sample sequenced in a study of blood T cell repertoires in COVID-19. Some clones are missing from TCRdb's copy, which holds only in-frame ones; the method was immunoSEQ multiplex PCR. The sample has 150,000 to 200,000 clones, 70% to 90% seen once; the top ten hold over 7%. The sample consisted of peripheral blood. The receptors were gathered from a woman of 80 years or more in a cohort sampled during active or convalescent COVID-19.

The J gene is TRBJ2-3, the V gene TRBV4-3; 8 nucleotides match TRBD2. CDR1 LGHNA and CDR2 YSLEER come from the germline V gene. V shed 1 base, J shed 2 bases, and the junction held 8 bases outside the gene matches. The CDR3 consists of 17 residues. CDR3 nucleotides: TGCGCCAGCAGCCAAGTGCTAGGACTAGCTAACACAGATACGCAGTATTTT. Its protein is CASSQVLGLANTDTQYF.

The CDR3 loop is CASSFSGGSSYNEQFF. Written as DNA, the CDR3 is TGTGCCAGCAGCTTTAGCGGGGGGAGCTCCTACAATGAGCAGTTCTTC. The chain is built from TRBV5-4 and TRBJ2-1, with 10 bases lining up with TRBD2. Germline lookup yields CDR1 SGHNT and CDR2 YYREEE (reference sequence). The CDR3 contains 16 residues. Germline trimming cut 2 bases from V and 0 bases from J; bases unmatched to any gene: 2.

In its sample, this clone was seen a few times. V is TRBV5-4 and J is TRBJ1-3, with 7 bases aligning to TRBD1. CDR1 is SGHNT, CDR2 YYREEE, per germline (reference sequence). With V trimmed by 4 bases and J by 6 bases, 10 bases remained unmatched. The CDR3 loop spans 15 amino acids. The CDR3 loop reads CASSPGARGTNTIYF. The CDR3 nucleotides read TGTGCCAGCAGCCCGGGGGCCAGGGGGACAAACACCATATATTTT.

The CDR3 reads CASSKGQVPTDTQYF. CDR3 nucleotides: TGCGCCAGCAGCAAGGGACAGGTCCCCACAGATACGCAGTATTTT. The chain employs TRBV5-1 and TRBJ2-3, with 8 bases aligning to TRBD1. V was clipped by 4 bases and J by 2 bases; unmatched bases: 6. The CDR3 runs 15 residues. Per the germline V gene, CDR1 is SGHRS and CDR2 is YFSETQ. The full variable domain, in which reference TRBV5-1 and TRBJ2-3 provide the parts outside the CDR3, is KAGVTQTPRYLIKTRGQQVTLSCSPISGHRSVSWYQQTPGQGLQFLFEYFSETQRNKGNFPGRFSGRQFSNSRSEMNVSTLELGDSALYLCASSKGQVPTDTQYFGPGTRLTVL.

The chain links TRBV5-1 to TRBJ2-3; 11 bases match TRBD2. Per the germline V gene, CDR1 is SGHRS and CDR2 is YFSETQ. CDR3 size: 17 residues. The junction had 7 bases not matched to a gene; V was cut back by 1 base and J by 3 bases. DNA of the CDR3: TGCGCCAGCAGCTTGTATTTCGCTAGCGGGAGGACAGATACGCAGTATTTT. Translated, it gives CASSLYFASGRTDTQYF.

V usage is TRBV6-5 and J usage is TRBJ1-1, with a possible D match to TRBD1 (5 bases). The V end lost 4 bases, the J end lost 1 base, and 10 bases lay between the germline ends. The CDR3 has 14 residues. Germline CDR1 reads MNHEY; CDR2 reads SVGAGI. The CDR3 region has the DNA TGTGCCAGCAGTTCAGGCGGGGCGAACACTGAAGCTTTCTTT. It translates to CASSSGGANTEAFF.

The chain employs TRBV5-1 and TRBJ2-2; 12 nucleotides match TRBD2. This CDR3 has 18 amino acids. CDR1 is SGHRS, CDR2 YFSETQ, per germline. V trimming: 2 bases; J trimming: 3 bases; junction bases outside the gene matches: 8. The CDR3 region is CASSFTLAGGPDTGELFF. CDR3 nucleotides: TGCGCCAGCAGCTTCACTCTAGCGGGGGGGCCGGACACCGGGGAGCTGTTTTTT.

The chain links TRBV4-1 to TRBJ2-5, with TRBD2 identical over 8 bases. The germline V gene has CDR1 MGHRA and CDR2 YSYEKL. The CDR3 is made up of 16 amino acids. V lost 3 bases and J lost 5; bases outside the gene matches: 11. The CDR3 reads CASSQPGAGVSETQYF. CDR3 bases: TGCGCCAGCAGCCAGCCCGGAGCGGGGGTTTCGGAGACCCAGTACTTC.

V is TRBV7-2 and J is TRBJ2-7, with TRBD2 identical over 14 bases. Germline V gives CDR1 SGHTA, CDR2 FQGNSA. The CDR3 spans 14 residues. Trimming at V came to 1 base and at J to 7 bases, leaving 0 bases not matched to a gene. The CDR3 nucleotides read TGTGCCAGCAGCTTAGGACTAGCGGGGGGGGAGCAGTACTTC. This translates into CASSLGLAGGEQYF.

Only one count was recorded for this clone. V is TRBV12-3 or TRBV12-4 and J is TRBJ2-1; possible D gene TRBD2, 5 bases. The ends were cut back, 0 bases at V and 11 bases at J, with 11 bases in the middle. This CDR3 is built from 13 residues. The CDR3 DNA reads as TGTGCCAGCAGTTTAGCAGGACTCCTTAAGCAGTTCTTC. Its protein is CASSLAGLLKQFF.

This clone was picked up one time. V is TRBV4-2 and J is TRBJ2-5, with 7 bases aligning to TRBD2. CDR1 and CDR2 from the germline V gene are LGHNA and YNFKEQ. The V gene end was trimmed by 0 bases and the J gene end by 9 bases; junction bases not matched to a gene: 13. This CDR3 has 16 amino acids. As DNA, the CDR3 is TGTGCCAGCAGCCAAGATGTGGGCGGGAGTCCTTACCCCCAGTACTTC. Residues: CASSQDVGGSPYPQYF.

This chain links TRBV12-3 or TRBV12-4 with TRBJ1-3; no definite D call. The CDR3 extends over 12 amino acids. The V end was cut by 5 bases, the J end by 6 bases, with 8 bases between. In DNA, the CDR3 is TGTGCCAGCAGTCCCCCGTTAAACACCATATATTTT. Protein product: CASSPPLNTIYF.

This clone appeared a few times. The chain employs TRBV19 and TRBJ1-5; D is perhaps TRBD1 (6 bases). V was trimmed by 9 bases and J by 5 bases, leaving 17 bases between them. This CDR3 has 14 amino acids. CDR1 and CDR2 from the germline V gene are LNHDA and SQIVND (reference sequence). The DNA for the CDR3 is TGTGCCAGCGCGGCGGGGGGACATTATCAGCCCCAGCATTTT. This gives the protein CASAAGGHYQPQHF.

The chain couples TRBV6-1 to TRBJ1-2; 10 nucleotides match TRBD1. With 2 bases clipped from V and 3 bases from J, the junction kept 12 bases outside the gene matches. The germline gives CDR1 MNHNS, CDR2 SASEGT. The CDR3 is made up of 18 amino acids. CDR3 protein: CASSEIIGTGVGYYGYTF. CDR3 nucleotide sequence: TGTGCCAGCAGTGAAATCATCGGGACAGGGGTGGGATACTATGGCTACACCTTC.

The chain combines TRBV29-1 with TRBJ1-1, with D unresolved. The CDR3 consists of 13 residues. V was clipped by 1 base and J by 2 bases, with 8 bases between them. Germline V lookup: CDR1 SQVTM, CDR2 ANQGSEA. The CDR3 here is CSVEAPPNTEAFF. In DNA, the CDR3 is TGCAGCGTTGAAGCCCCCCCAAACACTGAAGCTTTCTTT.

This clone was observed a handful of times. V usage is TRBV6-2 or TRBV6-3 and J usage is TRBJ2-2; 9 positions match TRBD2. The V and J ends lost 4 bases and 6 bases, in that order; junction bases with no gene match: 0. CDR1 and CDR2 from the germline V gene are MNHEY and SVGEGT. This CDR3 contains 13 residues. CDR3 protein: CASSLAGAGELFF. The CDR3 coding sequence is TGTGCCAGCAGTTTAGCGGGGGCCGGGGAGCTGTTTTTT.

CDR3 amino acids: CARTAGRQNTEAFF. The CDR3 region has the DNA TGTGCCAGAACTGCGGGACGGCAGAACACTGAAGCTTTCTTT. The gene calls are TRBV21-1 and TRBJ1-1. TRBV21-1 is annotated as a pseudogene. CDR3 length equals 14 residues.

J is TRBJ1-1 and V is TRBV5-5, with D possibly being TRBD1 (5 bases). CDR3 length equals 15 residues. CDR1 and CDR2 from the germline V gene are SGHKS and YYEKEE (reference sequence). Trimming left V 4 bases short and J 3 bases short, with 16 bases between. DNA of the CDR3: TGTGCCAGCAGCGGGGGGACGGCGAAGGACACTGAAGCTTTCTTT. Translating it yields CASSGGTAKDTEAFF.

The chain uses TRBV18 and TRBJ1-2; D uncertain. V was shortened by 0 bases and J by 0 bases, with 5 bases between the two germline ends. The CDR3 loop spans 14 amino acids. The germline CDR1 and CDR2 sequences are KGHSH and LQKENI. CDR3 in DNA: TGTGCCAGCTCACCACCGGCAGCTAACTATGGCTACACCTTC. Encoded protein: CASSPPAANYGYTF.

V usage is TRBV4-1 and J usage is TRBJ1-6; D ambiguous. Germline lookup yields CDR1 MGHRA and CDR2 YSYEKL. The CDR3 is 15 amino acids. The V end was cut by 2 bases, the J end by 5 bases, with 10 bases between. The CDR3: CASSQKLGDNSPLHF. The CDR3 bases are TGCGCCAGCAGCCAAAAACTGGGAGATAATTCACCCCTCCACTTT.

This rearrangement joins TRBV15 to TRBJ2-7; 10 nucleotides align to TRBD1. Trimming cost V 3 bases and J 2 bases; bases outside gene matches: 7. The CDR3 loop spans 16 amino acids. Germline CDR1 and CDR2: LNHNV and YYDKDF (reference sequence). CDR3 sequence (DNA): TGTGCCACCAGCAGGTCCGGAGGGACAGGGGCCTACGAGCAGTACTTC. As protein: CATSRSGGTGAYEQYF.

J is TRBJ1-5 and V is TRBV6-5; the match to TRBD1 covers 7 bases. J gave up 3 bases and V 0 bases, and 2 bases lay outside the gene matches. In germline, CDR1 is MNHEY, CDR2 SVGAGI. This CDR3 contains 15 residues. CDR3 loop: CASSYSGQLNQPQHF. CDR3 bases: TGTGCCAGCAGTTACTCGGGACAGCTCAATCAGCCCCAGCATTTT.

The CDR3 spells CASSPLTGGAYEQYF. DNA of the CDR3: TGTGCCAGCTCACCGCTGACGGGGGGAGCCTACGAGCAGTACTTC. The chain has TRBV18 and TRBJ2-7; 7 bases line up with TRBD2. Germline V gives CDR1 KGHSH, CDR2 LQKENI. This CDR3 contains 15 residues. V trimming: 3 bases; J trimming: 2 bases; junction bases outside the gene matches: 7.

This clone was seen once. The CDR3 region has the DNA TGTGCCAGCCGCTCGGCGGGGAATAATTACGAGCAGTACGTC. The encoded protein is CASRSAGNNYEQYV. V is TRBV9 and J is TRBJ2-7; D may be TRBD2 (6 bases). From germline, CDR1 is SGDLS and CDR2 YYNGEE. The V end was cut by 7 bases, the J end by 4 bases, with 18 bases between. The CDR3 contains 14 residues.

The chain couples TRBV29-1 to TRBJ1-2; D possibly corresponds to TRBD1 (6 bases). Looked up from germline, CDR1 is SQVTM and CDR2 is ANQGSEA. Deletions cut 1 base from V and 5 bases from J, with 17 bases between. The CDR3 extends over 15 amino acids. The DNA for the CDR3 is TGCAGCGTTGAAGGGGGAGACAGGCTCGCTTATGGCTACACCTTC. Encoded protein: CSVEGGDRLAYGYTF.